Presented here are 24 T cell receptor beta chains from one specimen sequenced in a study of T cell responses to AZD1222 COVID-19 vaccine (dated by TCRdb to about 2021). Library preparation used the immunoSEQ multiplex PCR assay. TCRdb stores this immuneACCESS table with in-frame sequences only. Part of the clones is absent; in the studies checked, under half of the shortfall reflects unresolved V genes, and no reason is known for the rest. Recorded for this sample are 75,000 to 95,000 clones; approximately 89% of them occurred a single time. The ten most abundant clones make up roughly 5.3% of the sample. The time point label, as the study defines it: about 28 days (+/-7) after the second vaccine dose. Sequencing was performed on peripheral blood, taken 28 days after the second AZD1222 dose. Receptors were obtained from an adult who received the AZD1222 COVID-19 vaccine.

This clone was seen a few times. The CDR3 DNA sequence: TGTGCCAGCAGCCCGGGCTGGACGGCCTCCGGAGCAACTAATGAAAAACTGTTTTTT. Translated, it gives CASSPGWTASGATNEKLFF. The chain carries TRBV7-9 and TRBJ1-4; no definite D call. The CDR3 sequence is 19 residues long. Germline assignment: CDR1 SEHNR and CDR2 FQNEAQ (reference sequence). The ends were cut back, 5 bases at V and 0 bases at J, with 22 bases in the middle. Complete variable domain (other parts from reference TRBV7-9 and TRBJ1-4): DTGVSQNPRHKITKRGQNVTFRCDPISEHNRLYWYRQTLGQGPEFLTYFQNEAQLEKSRLLSDRFSAERPKGSFSTLEIQRTEQGDSAMYLCASSPGWTASGATNEKLFFGSGTQLSVL.

The genes are TRBV5-1 and TRBJ2-1, with D possibly being TRBD2 (5 bases). Germline-derived CDR1 and CDR2 are SGHRS and YFSETQ. The CDR3 covers 14 residues. V dropped 1 base and J dropped 5 bases, with 10 bases sitting between them. The chain's CDR3 is CASSLFDGNNEQFF. DNA of the CDR3: TGCGCCAGCAGCTTGTTTGACGGGAACAATGAGCAGTTCTTC.

The V gene is TRBV5-6, the J gene TRBJ2-1; TRBD2 matches at 8 bases. This CDR3 is built from 15 residues. Trimming at V came to 6 bases and at J to 4 bases, leaving 9 bases not matched to a gene. CDR1 and CDR2 from the germline V gene are SGHDT and YYEEEE. The CDR3 is CASTDFSSGYNEQFF. The DNA for the CDR3 is TGTGCCAGCACCGACTTTTCTAGCGGGTACAATGAGCAGTTCTTC.

This chain joins TRBV30 and TRBJ1-2; the match to TRBD1 covers 7 bases. V trimming: 0 bases; J trimming: 0 bases; junction bases outside the gene matches: 10. This CDR3 comprises 17 residues. Germline assignment: CDR1 GTSNPN and CDR2 SVGIG (reference sequence). The CDR3 spells CAWSVPTETGTNYGYTF. In DNA form, the CDR3 reads TGTGCCTGGAGTGTACCAACCGAGACAGGGACTAACTATGGCTACACCTTC.

The rearrangement joins TRBV21-1 to TRBJ1-4; TRBD1 reflects the table's D call only, with no check against the DNA. TRBV21-1 is recorded as a pseudogene. There are 17 residues in the CDR3. CDR3 nucleotide sequence: TGTGCCAGCAGTCCAACTGTAGCCGGAGACAGCAATGAAAAACTGTTTTTT. It is translated as CASSPTVAGDSNEKLFF.

This rearrangement joins TRBV10-3 to TRBJ2-3; tentatively, D is TRBD2 (6 bases). CDR3 length equals 13 residues. The V end lost 7 bases, the J end lost 2 bases, and 10 bases lay between the germline ends. CDR1 is ENHRY, CDR2 SYGVKD, per germline. CDR3 sequence: CAINGRNTDTQYF. The CDR3 DNA follows: TGTGCCATCAACGGGAGAAACACAGATACGCAGTATTTT.

V gene TRBV27 combines with J gene TRBJ2-7; D not resolved. Germline V gives CDR1 MNHEY, CDR2 SMNVEV (reference sequence). V dropped 2 bases and J dropped 4 bases, with 12 bases sitting between them. This CDR3 spans 14 amino acids. CDR3 loop: CASSLGSSGYEQYF. The CDR3 bases are TGTGCCAGCAGTTTAGGATCCAGTGGGTACGAGCAGTACTTC.

The CDR3: CASSYSSGGGADTQYF. The CDR3 DNA sequence: TGTGCCAGCAGTTACTCTTCCGGGGGGGGTGCAGATACGCAGTATTTT. This sequence joins TRBV6-5 and TRBJ2-3, with TRBD2 identical over 8 bases. Germline values: CDR1 MNHEY, CDR2 SVGAGI. The ends lost 0 bases at V and 4 bases at J; junction bases unmatched: 6. The CDR3 consists of 16 residues.

This clone came up a few times. This chain joins TRBV18 and TRBJ2-7, with 8 bases that match TRBD2. Germline CDR1 is KGHSH and CDR2 is LQKENI. The CDR3 has 18 residues. V lost 3 bases and J lost 0; bases outside the gene matches: 13. This CDR3 reads CASSPGTGGLHSSYEQYF. CDR3 nucleotide sequence: TGTGCCAGCTCACCGGGGACGGGGGGGCTCCATAGCTCCTACGAGCAGTACTTC.

The chain has TRBV10-3 and TRBJ1-5; D is unclear. CDR1 is ENHRY, CDR2 SYGVKD, per germline. The CDR3 sequence is 14 residues long. Trimming removed 3 bases at V and 0 bases at J, with 6 bases between. The CDR3 nucleotides are TGTGCCATCAGTGAAACTAGTAGCAATCAGCCCCAGCATTTT. Its protein is CAISETSSNQPQHF.

V is TRBV5-6 and J is TRBJ1-6, with D possibly being TRBD1 (6 bases). Between the trimmed V and J ends, which lost 6 bases and 7 bases, there was a span of 29 bases. Germline V gene lookup returns CDR1 SGHDT and CDR2 YYEEEE. This CDR3 has 19 amino acids. CDR3 nucleotides: TGTGCCAGCACCAGAACTAAAAACAGGGTCCTTTTCATGAATTCACCCCTCCACTTT. Its protein product is CASTRTKNRVLFMNSPLHF.

V and J are TRBV12-3 or TRBV12-4 and TRBJ1-4, with D unresolved. With 6 bases removed from V and 8 bases from J, the gap between germline ends came to 10 bases. The CDR3 consists of 12 residues. CDR3 amino acids: CASRGTVEKLFF. The CDR3 DNA reads as TGTGCCAGCAGGGGTACTGTAGAAAAACTGTTTTTT.

The genes are TRBV10-1 and TRBJ1-6; no firm D call. The V end lost 2 bases, the J end lost 8 bases, and 10 bases lay between the germline ends. This CDR3 spans 14 amino acids. CDR1 is WNHNN and CDR2 is SYGVQD in the germline V gene (reference sequence). The CDR3 DNA reads TGCGCCAGCAGTGAGACAAATACGCATTCACCCCTCCACTTT. Amino acids: CASSETNTHSPLHF.

J is TRBJ2-5 and V is TRBV24-1; possible D gene TRBD1, 5 bases. Germline CDR1 KGHDR, CDR2 SFDVKD. The CDR3 spans 11 residues. V was clipped by 5 bases and J by 5 bases, with 5 bases between them. The CDR3 DNA follows: TGTGCCACCAGTGCAGGGGAGACCCAGTACTTC. Amino acid sequence: CATSAGETQYF.

V usage is TRBV7-3 and J usage is TRBJ2-1; 10 nucleotides agree with TRBD2. CDR3 length equals 15 residues. CDR1 and CDR2 from the germline V gene are SGHTA and FQGTGA. With V trimmed by 7 bases and J by 4 bases, 7 bases remained unmatched. CDR3 region: CASTDGTSVYNEQFF. CDR3 nucleotides: TGTGCCAGCACCGACGGGACTAGCGTTTACAATGAGCAGTTCTTC.

The chain uses TRBV3-1 (or the pseudogene TRBV3-2) and TRBJ1-5; possible D gene TRBD1, 5 bases. This CDR3 spans 16 amino acids. The germline CDR1 and CDR2 sequences are LGHDT and YNNKEL (reference sequence). The V end lost 1 base, the J end lost 2 bases, and 12 bases lay between the germline ends. The CDR3 is CASSQGVGAGNQPQHF. CDR3 DNA: TGTGCCAGCAGCCAAGGCGTCGGGGCGGGCAATCAGCCCCAGCATTTT.

Here the CDR3 reads CASSFGLGNTEAFF. The CDR3 DNA reads as TGTGCCAGCAGCTTCGGGTTGGGGAACACTGAAGCTTTCTTT. This chain connects TRBV5-6 to TRBJ1-1, with D unclear. CDR3 length equals 14 residues. Germline CDR1 and CDR2: SGHDT and YYEEEE. With 2 bases removed from V and 1 base from J, the gap between germline ends came to 9 bases. Looking up the rest from reference TRBV5-6 and TRBJ1-1 gives the full variable domain: DAGVTQSPTHLIKTRGQQVTLRCSPKSGHDTVSWYQQALGQGPQFIFQYYEEEERQRGNFPDRFSGHQFPNYSSELNVNALLLGDSALYLCASSFGLGNTEAFFGQGTRLTVV.

The rearrangement joins TRBV7-3 to TRBJ2-1; D may match TRBD1 or TRBD2 (5 bases each). Trimming pared 2 bases from V and 8 bases from J, leaving 10 bases between. Germline V gene lookup returns CDR1 SGHTA and CDR2 FQGTGA. The CDR3 consists of 13 residues. CDR3 DNA: TGTGCCAGCAGCTTAGTTGGGGACGATGAGCAGTTCTTC. Translation gives CASSLVGDDEQFF.

About this clone itself: The junction departs from germline at one end; a sequencing error may be responsible. The sample holds other DNA sequences that translate to the same CDR3. V and J are TRBV5-1 and TRBJ2-7; possible D gene TRBD1, 5 bases. This CDR3 has 15 residues. Germline assignment: CDR1 SGHRS and CDR2 YFSETQ. The CDR3 reads CASSLAQGIEYEQYF. DNA for the CDR3: TGCGCTAGCAGCTTGGCTCAGGGAATTGAGTACGAGCAGTACTTC.

The chain couples TRBV6-1 to TRBJ1-5; no firm D call. The CDR3 covers 16 residues. V was clipped by 0 bases and J by 6 bases, with 15 bases between them. CDR1 is MNHNS and CDR2 is SASEGT in the germline V gene. CDR3 sequence (DNA): TGTGCCAGCAGTGAAGCGGGGTTCGAAGGTTTTCAGCCCCAGCATTTT. This codes for CASSEAGFEGFQPQHF.

The chain couples TRBV27 to TRBJ1-1, with D unclear. Germline CDR1 MNHEY, CDR2 SMNVEV (reference sequence). V lost 8 bases and J 0 bases, leaving 10 bases between the germline ends. The CDR3 runs 13 residues. CDR3: CASQSVMNTEAFF. CDR3 bases: TGTGCCAGCCAGTCCGTTATGAACACTGAAGCTTTCTTT.

The genes are TRBV7-9 and TRBJ2-3, with a possible D match to TRBD1 (6 bases). Between the trimmed V and J ends, which lost 5 bases and 6 bases, there was a span of 12 bases. Germline V gene lookup returns CDR1 SEHNR and CDR2 FQNEAQ (reference sequence). CDR3 length: 13 amino acids. The CDR3 bases are TGTGCCAGCAGCGAACAGGGAATCGATACGCAGTATTTT. It specifies CASSEQGIDTQYF.

The CDR3 spells CASIKRGFVYGLVTDTQYF. CDR3 in DNA: TGTGCCAGCATCAAACGGGGATTTGTGTACGGGCTCGTCACAGATACGCAGTATTTT. This chain uses TRBV2 with TRBJ2-3; a possible D gene is TRBD2 (5 bases). Germline V gene data show CDR1 as SNHLY and CDR2 as FYNNEI. The CDR3 spans 19 residues. V was shortened by 7 bases and J by 2 bases, with 28 bases between the two germline ends.

This chain uses TRBV7-9 with TRBJ2-1, with 7 positions matching TRBD1. The CDR3 is 15 amino acids. V shed 3 bases and J 8 bases; nucleotides not matched to a gene: 10. CDR1 SEHNR and CDR2 FQNEAQ come from the germline V gene (reference sequence). Here the CDR3 DNA reads TGTGCCAGCAGCTTGATTTACAGGGGATGGGATGAGCAGTTCTTC. Translation: CASSLIYRGWDEQFF.